The present entry profiles one T cell receptor beta chain with its context. No cognate antigen has been identified for it. One base away there is no much larger clone; base qualities are not given. This entry comes from a study of PD-1 blockade in classical Hodgkin lymphoma (TCRdb year 2020). Context from the whole study: Nivolumab dosing was 3 mg/kg intravenously every 2 weeks, continuing until either disease progression or unacceptable toxicity. A peripheral blood immune signature of response to PD-1 blockade in classical Hodgkin lymphoma was defined using TCR beta sequencing and CyTOF.

Genomic DNA was isolated using the Qiagen DNeasy kit from unsorted PBMCs as well as from negatively selected CD4+ and CD8+ fractions. Amplification of TCR beta CDR3 regions was done by immunoSEQ multiplex PCR with primers that anneal to V and J segments. A synthetic immune receptor repertoire was used to minimize amplification bias, and remaining bias was computationally removed after sequencing. Turning to the authors' computational methods: Repertoire diversity was quantified as the Shannon entropy index using custom Python scripts. Unsorted, CD4+ and CD8+ repertoires were analyzed separately, except for combined analyses in which CD4+ and CD8+ sequences were merged in silico. A clone was considered expanded if an increase in frequency of at least 2-fold after treatment relative to C1D1 was found, and a pseudocount of 0.5 was applied to clones undetected at baseline. Clones with 0 or 1 copy at C1D1 were classified as singleton clones, and clones with 2 or more copies were classified as non-singleton clones. By matching protein sequences in sorted samples from the same patient, clones expanded in unsorted samples were annotated as CD4+, CD8+ or unknown. Wilcoxon tests were applied to paired samples to test diversity changes from C1D1 to C4D1. In its TCRdb copy, this immuneACCESS table keeps in-frame sequences only and misses some clones. Where compared with another copy, unresolved V genes explain less than half of these, and the others have no known cause. V, J and clone size were drawn from that table, and D and trimming were deduced from the DNA. The sample records more than 45,000 clones, approximately 70% of which are singletons. The top ten constitute roughly 11% of the sample.

Taken with the paper, the label for time point translates to: cycle 1 day 1 (C1D1), immediately before nivolumab initiation. Every trial patient had relapsed after autologous stem cell transplantation, and cohorts A, B and C differed in prior brentuximab vedotin exposure. The trial cohort included more than 55 patients with relapsed/refractory classical Hodgkin lymphoma, and each patient had a best overall response of complete response, partial response or progressive disease. In the multi-cohort phase II CheckMate 205 trial, trial patients received single-agent nivolumab. An independent review committee assessed best overall response by applying the 2007 International Working Group response criteria. PBMCs from the trial were collected at three points: immediately before nivolumab initiation (C1D1), and during therapy at cycle 2 day 1 and cycle 4 day 1. Peripheral blood was collected in 8 mL Vacutainer Cell Preparation Tubes, from which PBMCs were isolated by centrifugation and then cryopreserved.

Here is what the overall study found, with its caveats: Baseline TCR diversity was reported as lower in newly diagnosed patients than in healthy donors, and lower still in relapsed/refractory patients. By C4D1, a significant rise was seen in CD4+ TCR diversity but not in CD8+ TCR diversity (p=0.0027 vs p=0.16), and the rise was most apparent among complete responders (p=0.02). Patients starting nivolumab less than 1 year after ASCT had lower diversity and were excluded from later analyses to avoid confounding by immune reconstitution. The study covered only a single clinical trial cohort, and the causes of the repertoire differences, possibly disease activity or prior therapy, were still not defined. Trial patients achieving complete response had baseline diversity similar to newly diagnosed patients, whereas partial responders and progressors had significantly lower diversity.

The germline V gene yields MNHNS for CDR1 and SASEGT for CDR2. The CDR3 runs 14 residues from the cysteine to the phenylalanine. Of the read, only the CDR3 DNA is kept; its 42 bases are in frame from base 1. V loses 7 bases at its end and J loses 5 bases; junction bases beyond the gene matches: 8. The chain is made from TRBV6-1 and TRBJ2-5, and TRBD1 matches 9 of the central bases. This TCR came from a human donor with classical Hodgkin lymphoma. This specimen consisted of peripheral blood mononuclear cells (PBMCs), obtained at baseline. The CDR3 region has the sequence CASNIQGAWETQYF. The DNA sequence is TGTGCCAGCAATATACAGGGGGCATGGGAGACCCAGTACTTC.